This T cell receptor (beta chain) was captured by sequencing in a study of CD4+ T cells in melanoma. Study-wide results and caveats: Diverse differentiation states were reported for melanoma neoantigen-specific CD4+ T cells. CD8+ T cell, macrophage and B cell function reportedly correlated with neoantigen-specific CD4+ T cells.

Data came from immunoSEQ multiplex PCR; TCRdb stores just in-frame clones and leaves some out. Of 3,700 or so clones in the sample, more than 50% were seen once. CDR3 size: 20 residues. Germline lookup yields CDR1 SGHVS and CDR2 FNYEAQ. V lost 2 bases and J lost 2, with 27 bases in between. Of note for this clone: The antigen is not known.

The sequence derives from a human donor with melanoma. Sequencing input: cells from a culture (not recorded whether cultured in vitro). The rearrangement uses TRBV7-6 and TRBJ1-1; possible D gene TRBD1, 6 bases. In DNA, the CDR3 is TGTGCCAGCAGCTTACTGCCCCCCGACAGGTTCGACCGGAGTAACACTGAAGCTTTCTTT. Encoded protein: CASSLLPPDRFDRSNTEAFF.